This passage covers 20 T cell receptor beta chains from one sample sequenced in a study of blood T cells in healthy people across ages (dated by TCRdb to the mid-2010s). Library method: 5' RACE. Data came from an Illumina HiSeq 2500. A second PCR of roughly 7 to 11 cycles was run with a J-beta primer mix and a sample-barcoded 5' primer. TCRdb reprocessed the public reads (quality trimming at Q25 with fastp, clone calling with MiXCR) and kept in-frame beta chains. Identical CDR3 proteins give one entry, which carries the most common genes and DNA. This sample holds 660,000 or so distinct CDR3 sequences; roughly three fifths were observed only once. The ten largest clones capture 30% to 40% of the sample. Sequencing input: blood. The receptors here all came from a man aged 60-69 years in good health.

This clonotype was seen a few times. CDR3 region: CASGGGEQYF. The CDR3 coding sequence is TGTGCCAGCGGGGGCGGCGAGCAGTACTTC. V is TRBV2 and J is TRBJ2-5, with a possible D match to TRBD1 (6 bases). The end of the DNA aligns better with TRBJ2-7, so the J call may be wrong. This CDR3 spans 10 amino acids. CDR1 and CDR2 (germline): SNHLY, FYNNEI.

This clonotype was found a few times. The chain combines TRBV7-9 with TRBJ2-6; perhaps TRBD2 as D (6 bases). Germline values: CDR1 SEHNR, CDR2 FQNEAQ (reference sequence). The CDR3 is 16 residues long. The V end lost 5 bases, the J end lost 0 bases, and 11 bases lay between the germline ends. The CDR3 DNA reads TGTGCCAGCAGCAGGCGGGACGGCTCTGGGGCCAACGTCCTGACTTTC. Translating gives CASSRRDGSGANVLTF.

The chain employs TRBV12-3 or TRBV12-4 and TRBJ1-2, with D uncertain. Trimming stripped 3 bases from V and 8 bases from J, with 4 bases between. The length of the CDR3 is 10 residues. The CDR3 region is CASSLEGYTF. As DNA, the CDR3 is TGTGCCAGCAGTTTGGAAGGCTACACCTTC.

The chain is built from TRBV7-2 and TRBJ2-1, with TRBD1 matching over 9 bases. Per germline, CDR1 SGHTA and CDR2 FQGNSA. The CDR3 consists of 16 residues. Trimming removed 2 bases from V and 6 bases from J; junction bases left unmatched: 8. CDR3 loop: CASSLRDRERINEQFF. The CDR3 DNA follows: TGTGCCAGCAGCTTACGGGACAGGGAGCGAATCAATGAGCAGTTCTTC.

The chain combines TRBV20-1 with TRBJ1-6; D is unresolved. V was cut by 2 bases and J by 7 bases, with 12 bases left in between. The germline V gene has CDR1 DFQATT and CDR2 SNEGSKA (reference sequence). The CDR3 runs to 14 residues. CDR3 sequence (DNA): TGCAGTGCTAGACCCCGGCCCGGGAATTCACCCCTCCACTTT. Translating it yields CSARPRPGNSPLHF.

V and J are TRBV5-1 and TRBJ1-6, with unresolved D. Trimming took 4 bases from V and 6 from J, leaving 14 bases between them. Germline CDR1 SGHRS, CDR2 YFSETQ. The CDR3 spans 15 residues. The CDR3 loop is CASSLDAGSNSPLHF. The CDR3 DNA reads as TGCGCCAGCAGCCTGGATGCGGGGTCTAATTCACCCCTCCACTTT.

The chain is built from TRBV9 and TRBJ1-1; D remains ambiguous. Trimming pared 4 bases from V and 3 bases from J, leaving 10 bases between. Germline CDR1 reads SGDLS; CDR2 reads YYNGEE. The CDR3 is made up of 13 amino acids. The CDR3 spells CASSPHTDTEAFF. The CDR3 nucleotides read TGTGCCAGCAGCCCACATACGGACACTGAAGCTTTCTTT. Full variable domain (missing parts from reference TRBV9 and TRBJ1-1): DSGVTQTPKHLITATGQRVTLRCSPRSGDLSVYWYQQSLDQGLQFLIQYYNGEERAKGNILERFSAQQFPDLHSELNLSSLELGDSALYFCASSPHTDTEAFFGQGTRLTVV.

This chain links TRBV5-1 with TRBJ2-1; the D gene could be TRBD1 or TRBD2 (5 bases each). V was clipped by 6 bases and J by 2 bases, with 12 bases between them. Germline lookup yields CDR1 SGHRS and CDR2 YFSETQ. The CDR3 contains 14 residues. This CDR3 is CASMGDPPYNEQFF. The CDR3 nucleotides read TGCGCCAGCATGGGGGATCCCCCCTACAATGAGCAGTTCTTC.

Remarks on this clonotype: At one boundary the junction diverges from the germline segment, which might be a read error. The V call is TRBV28, the J call TRBJ2-5, with 8 bases aligning to TRBD2. Germline V gives CDR1 MDHEN, CDR2 SYDVKM. CDR3 length equals 16 residues. CDR3 sequence: CASSSGLADGEEAQYF. The CDR3 DNA is TGTGCCAGCAGCTCCGGACTAGCCGACGGGGAAGAGGCCCAGTACTTC.

The chain combines TRBV20-1 with TRBJ1-6; 8 nucleotides align to TRBD1. The CDR3 is made up of 15 amino acids. Trimming cost V 2 bases and J 6 bases; bases outside gene matches: 6. Germline V CDR1 and CDR2: DFQATT, SNEGSKA (reference sequence). In DNA form, the CDR3 reads TGCAGTGCTAGATCACACGGACAGGGTAATTCACCCCTCCACTTT. Protein product: CSARSHGQGNSPLHF.

The V and J genes are TRBV20-1 and TRBJ1-1; 11 bases line up with TRBD1. There are 14 residues in the CDR3. Germline V gives CDR1 DFQATT, CDR2 SNEGSKA (reference sequence). Trimming took 7 bases from V and 4 from J; bases not matched to a gene: 8. CDR3 in amino acids: CSVRDRGYGTEAFF. The CDR3 nucleotides are TGCAGTGTTAGGGACAGGGGGTACGGCACTGAAGCTTTCTTT.

This clonotype was counted a few times. The gene calls are TRBV20-1 and TRBJ2-5; D may be TRBD2 (7 bases). The CDR3 loop spans 14 amino acids. Per germline, CDR1 DFQATT and CDR2 SNEGSKA (reference sequence). Trimming removed 5 bases at V and 1 base at J, with 14 bases between. The CDR3 protein is CSAFGRGPQETQYF. The CDR3 DNA follows: TGCAGTGCTTTCGGGCGGGGGCCCCAAGAGACCCAGTACTTC.

With regard to this clonotype: It may be a read error: a sequence one base away is much more abundant. The J gene is TRBJ2-3, the V gene TRBV7-8, with D unclear. V was cut by 5 bases and J by 2 bases, with 17 bases left in between. The CDR3 has 16 residues. Germline CDR1 is SGHVS and CDR2 is FQNEAQ. CDR3 in DNA: TGTGCCAGCAGCCCTGGGAACGGTCGAGACACAGATACGCAGTATTTT. Protein product: CASSPGNGRDTDTQYF.

The genes are TRBV12-3 or TRBV12-4 and TRBJ2-1; TRBD1 aligns across 8 bases. This CDR3 spans 13 amino acids. Trimming at V came to 6 bases and at J to 9 bases, leaving 7 bases not matched to a gene. This CDR3 reads CASRGQGLGEQFF. The CDR3 nucleotides are TGTGCCAGCAGAGGACAGGGTTTGGGTGAGCAGTTCTTC.

The rearrangement links TRBV5-6 to TRBJ2-7, with 8 positions matching TRBD1. The CDR3 runs to 15 residues. Trimming at V came to 0 bases and at J to 5 bases, leaving 7 bases not matched to a gene. Germline lookup yields CDR1 SGHDT and CDR2 YYEEEE. CDR3 loop: CASSLGDRGFNEQYF. CDR3 nucleotides: TGTGCCAGCAGCTTGGGAGACAGGGGATTCAACGAGCAGTACTTC.

The chain is built from TRBV4-1 and TRBJ2-6; D possibly corresponds to TRBD2 (5 bases). V lost 0 bases to trimming and J lost 4 bases, with 19 bases between them. The germline V gene encodes CDR1 MGHRA and CDR2 YSYEKL. There are 19 residues in the CDR3. In nucleotides, the CDR3 is TGCGCCAGCAGCCAAGATCAATGGACCGCCCGAGGGGGGGCCAACGTCCTGACTTTC. Its protein product is CASSQDQWTARGGANVLTF.

For this clonotype: At one boundary the junction diverges from the germline segment, which might be a read error. The chain combines TRBV9 with TRBJ2-3; D uncertain. The germline V gene has CDR1 SGDLS and CDR2 YYNGEE. The CDR3 contains 14 residues. The CDR3 reads CASSVVGTADTRYF. The CDR3 DNA follows: TGTGCCAGCAGCGTAGTGGGTACAGCAGATACGCGGTATTTT.

This sequence joins TRBV20-1 and TRBJ1-5, with TRBD1 matching over 10 bases. The V gene end was trimmed by 3 bases and the J gene end by 7 bases; junction bases not matched to a gene: 6. Germline V gene lookup returns CDR1 DFQATT and CDR2 SNEGSKA (reference sequence). This CDR3 is 14 amino acids long. This CDR3 is CSARRQGAGQPQHF. CDR3 sequence (DNA): TGCAGTGCTAGGAGACAGGGGGCGGGCCAGCCCCAGCATTTT.

V and J are TRBV5-1 and TRBJ2-2, with 8 bases aligning to TRBD1. The trim removed 0 bases at V and 4 bases at J, leaving 5 bases unmatched. Germline V gene lookup returns CDR1 SGHRS and CDR2 YFSETQ. This CDR3 has 16 residues. CDR3 region: CASSLGGTGPTGELFF. The CDR3 DNA reads as TGCGCCAGCAGCTTGGGAGGGACAGGACCCACCGGGGAGCTGTTTTTT.

The chain links TRBV28 to TRBJ1-1, with 10 bases fitting TRBD1. In germline, CDR1 is MDHEN, CDR2 SYDVKM. J lost 5 bases, V lost 9 bases, and 6 bases had no gene match. The CDR3 has 13 amino acids. The CDR3 loop reads CASRGTGDTEAFF. In DNA form, the CDR3 reads TGTGCCAGTAGAGGGACAGGGGATACTGAAGCTTTCTTT. Drawing the rest from reference TRBV28 and TRBJ1-1, the complete variable domain is DVKVTQSSRYLVKRTGEKVFLECVQDMDHENMFWYRQDPGLGLRLIYFSYDVKMKEKGDIPEGYSVSREKKERFSLILESASTNQTSMYLCASRGTGDTEAFFGQGTRLTVV.